What follows are 21 T cell receptor beta chains derived from one specimen sequenced in a study of blood T cell repertoires in COVID-19. Sequencing was performed with immunoSEQ multiplex PCR; in TCRdb, only in-frame clones are kept and a portion is missing. The sample lists over 250,000 clones, more than 70% occurring once. Source material: peripheral blood. The receptors were gathered from a woman aged 40 to 55 who had recovered from COVID-19.

This chain uses TRBV10-1 with TRBJ2-5; 9 positions agree with TRBD2. Germline V gives CDR1 WNHNN, CDR2 SYGVQD (reference sequence). The CDR3 has 14 amino acids. Unmatched junction bases numbered 7, after V lost 8 bases and J lost 3 bases. The CDR3 protein is CASRRGGVKETQYF. The CDR3 nucleotides read TGCGCCAGCCGGCGGGGGGGGGTCAAAGAGACCCAGTACTTC.

The rearrangement links TRBV7-2 to TRBJ2-3; 9 bases fit TRBD2. V shed 7 bases, J shed 6 bases, and the junction held 14 bases outside the gene matches. Germline V CDR1 and CDR2: SGHTA, FQGNSA. The CDR3 has 16 residues. Written as DNA, the CDR3 is TGTGCCAGCACCCCCGGGGGGGCGGGAGGGGCGGATACGCAGTATTTT. Its translation: CASTPGGAGGADTQYF.

This clone was picked up one time. The V gene is TRBV10-1, the J gene TRBJ1-1, with D tentatively TRBD1 (6 bases). The CDR3 loop spans 14 amino acids. V lost 7 bases and J lost 1, with 13 bases in between. Germline lookup yields CDR1 WNHNN and CDR2 SYGVQD (reference sequence). DNA for the CDR3: TGCGCCAGCACTGACGGCAGGGGGAACACTGAAGCTTTCTTT. This sequence encodes CASTDGRGNTEAFF.

This chain uses TRBV30 with TRBJ1-6; 8 bases align to TRBD1. V lost 3 bases, J lost 9 bases, and 7 bases stayed unmatched. Looked up from germline, CDR1 is GTSNPN and CDR2 is SVGIG (reference sequence). The CDR3 spans 14 residues. CDR3 DNA: TGTGCCTGGAGCGGACAGGGCGAAGGTTCACCCCTCCACTTT. It yields the protein CAWSGQGEGSPLHF.

The chain combines TRBV12-3 or TRBV12-4 with TRBJ2-7, with a tentative D call TRBD1 (6 bases). The CDR3 runs 13 residues. Deletions cut 5 bases from V and 3 bases from J, with 11 bases between. The CDR3 sequence: CASSPRTDYEQYF. CDR3 nucleotides: TGTGCCAGCAGTCCACGGACAGACTACGAGCAGTACTTC.

The rearrangement joins TRBV6-1 to TRBJ2-5; no clear D. CDR1 and CDR2 (germline): MNHNS, SASEGT. V lost 1 base and J lost 5, with 8 bases in between. CDR3 size: 13 residues. The DNA for the CDR3 is TGTGCCAGCAGTGAAGAGCCCGGGGAGACCCAGTACTTC. It is translated as CASSEEPGETQYF.

The chain couples TRBV15 to TRBJ1-1, with D possibly matching TRBD1 (5 bases). CDR1 and CDR2 from the germline V gene are LNHNV and YYDKDF (reference sequence). The germline V and J ends were trimmed by 0 bases and 0 bases, with 14 bases remaining between them. This CDR3 is 17 amino acids long. As DNA, the CDR3 is TGTGCCACCAGCAGAGATCAGGGCAGGGCTTTGAACACTGAAGCTTTCTTT. Encoded protein: CATSRDQGRALNTEAFF.

This sequence joins TRBV5-4 and TRBJ2-7; D is possibly TRBD1 (5 bases). The CDR3 has 15 amino acids. Trimming removed 0 bases at V and 1 base at J, with 11 bases between. The germline V gene has CDR1 SGHNT and CDR2 YYREEE (reference sequence). This chain's CDR3 is CASSLDGAVSYEQYV. The CDR3 DNA is TGTGCCAGCAGCTTGGATGGGGCAGTATCCTACGAGCAGTACGTC.

The gene calls are TRBV7-9 and TRBJ1-4, with a possible D match to TRBD1 (5 bases). Germline V gives CDR1 SEHNR, CDR2 FQNEAQ (reference sequence). The CDR3 sequence is 15 residues long. The V and J ends lost 2 bases and 7 bases respectively, with 14 bases between them. The CDR3 DNA sequence: TGTGCCAGCAGCTTACCCGCAGGGTGGGGTGAAAAACTGTTTTTT. It codes for CASSLPAGWGEKLFF.

The V and J genes are TRBV20-1 and TRBJ2-1; 7 bases align to TRBD2. The CDR3 contains 11 residues. J lost 12 bases, V lost 1 base, and 3 bases had no gene match. Germline V lookup: CDR1 DFQATT, CDR2 SNEGSKA (reference sequence). CDR3 in amino acids: CSARAGGRQFF. Written as DNA, the CDR3 is TGCAGTGCTAGAGCCGGCGGGAGGCAGTTCTTC.

This clone has just one count. The chain combines TRBV29-1 with TRBJ2-5, with D possibly matching TRBD2 (6 bases). Germline-derived CDR1 and CDR2 are SQVTM and ANQGSEA. The CDR3 spans 12 residues. V lost 1 base and J lost 4, with 7 bases in between. The DNA of the CDR3 is TGCAGCGTTGAAGGTAGCGGAGAGACCCAGTACTTC. This codes for CSVEGSGETQYF.

The chain is built from TRBV11-2 and TRBJ2-3; D is ambiguous. Germline CDR1 is SGHAT and CDR2 is FQNNGV. Trimming took off 5 bases at V and 0 bases at J, with 18 bases between the two ends. The CDR3 consists of 17 residues. CDR3 sequence (DNA): TGTGCCAGCAGCCAACTGAGGCTCTCGTCGAGCACAGATACGCAGTATTTT. Amino acid sequence: CASSQLRLSSSTDTQYF.

The chain is built from TRBV21-1 and TRBJ1-1; the tabulated D call, TRBD1, remains unverified against the DNA. TRBV21-1 is reported as a pseudogene. CDR3 length: 16 residues. CDR3 in DNA: TGTGCCAGCAGCAAAGGAGGGCCGACAGGCGGCACTGAAGCTTTCTTT. It is translated as CASSKGGPTGGTEAFF.

This chain connects TRBV29-1 to TRBJ2-7, with 8 bases that match TRBD1. Trimming cost V 7 bases and J 9 bases; bases outside gene matches: 14. The CDR3 length is 13 residues. Germline values: CDR1 SQVTM, CDR2 ANQGSEA. CDR3 loop: CSARAQGALGQYF. As DNA, the CDR3 is TGCAGCGCAAGGGCGCAGGGGGCCCTTGGGCAGTACTTC.

CDR3 coding DNA: TGCAGCGCGACCGGGGCAGATACGCAGTATTTT. Protein: CSATGADTQYF. The chain has TRBV29-1 and TRBJ2-3; a possible D gene is TRBD2 (5 bases). The V end lost 7 bases, the J end lost 4 bases, and 9 bases lay between the germline ends. The CDR3 length is 11 residues. Germline V lookup: CDR1 SQVTM, CDR2 ANQGSEA.

This chain links TRBV11-2 with TRBJ2-5; TRBD2 aligns across 7 bases. The germline CDR1 and CDR2 sequences are SGHAT and FQNNGV. The trim removed 5 bases at V and 5 bases at J, leaving 17 bases unmatched. The CDR3 is 17 residues long. Here the CDR3 reads CASSPVLGAGAGETQYF. CDR3 DNA: TGTGCCAGCAGCCCCGTACTAGGTGCGGGAGCCGGGGAGACCCAGTACTTC.

This chain connects TRBV11-2 to TRBJ2-7; D perhaps matches TRBD2 (6 bases). The germline gives CDR1 SGHAT, CDR2 FQNNGV. V lost 5 bases and J lost 4, with 12 bases in between. The CDR3 totals 13 residues. The CDR3 spells CASSPRGMYEQYF. For the CDR3, the DNA is TGTGCCAGCAGCCCGCGGGGCATGTACGAGCAGTACTTC.

The chain joins TRBV30 to TRBJ1-3, with D tentatively TRBD1 (5 bases). V dropped 5 bases and J dropped 4 bases, with 15 bases sitting between them. This CDR3 has 14 residues. CDR1 and CDR2 (germline): GTSNPN, SVGIG (reference sequence). The CDR3 spells CAWDVGGWGNTIYF. DNA for the CDR3: TGTGCCTGGGATGTGGGGGGTTGGGGAAACACCATATATTTT.

This clone was recorded once. Germline and junction disagree at one end, which may indicate a read error. The rearrangement joins TRBV6-6 to TRBJ2-2; 16 bases are shared with TRBD2. Germline-derived CDR1 and CDR2 are MNHNY and SVGAGI (reference sequence). The CDR3 is 18 residues long. The CDR3 nucleotides are TGTGCCAGCAGTCCGGGACTAGCGGGAGGGCCGAAAACCGGGGAGCTGTTTTTT. Translation: CASSPGLAGGPKTGELFF.

V gene TRBV14 combines with J gene TRBJ1-4, with D perhaps matching TRBD1 (5 bases). The ends were cut back, 4 bases at V and 8 bases at J, with 17 bases in the middle. Germline V gene sequence: CDR1 SGHDN, CDR2 FVKESK. The CDR3 sequence is 15 residues long. The CDR3 DNA follows: TGTGCCAGCAGCCCCCTCCACGGGGGATCGGAAAAACTGTTTTTT. It is translated as CASSPLHGGSEKLFF.

This clone was recorded once. The CDR3 protein is CASTLDPTGEQYF. CDR3 coding DNA: TGTGCCAGCACCCTCGACCCGACGGGGGAGCAGTACTTC. The chain combines TRBV7-3 with TRBJ2-7, with D perhaps TRBD2 (5 bases). The CDR3 extends over 13 amino acids. The germline V gene has CDR1 SGHTA and CDR2 FQGTGA. V lost 7 bases, J lost 7 bases, and 17 bases lay in between.